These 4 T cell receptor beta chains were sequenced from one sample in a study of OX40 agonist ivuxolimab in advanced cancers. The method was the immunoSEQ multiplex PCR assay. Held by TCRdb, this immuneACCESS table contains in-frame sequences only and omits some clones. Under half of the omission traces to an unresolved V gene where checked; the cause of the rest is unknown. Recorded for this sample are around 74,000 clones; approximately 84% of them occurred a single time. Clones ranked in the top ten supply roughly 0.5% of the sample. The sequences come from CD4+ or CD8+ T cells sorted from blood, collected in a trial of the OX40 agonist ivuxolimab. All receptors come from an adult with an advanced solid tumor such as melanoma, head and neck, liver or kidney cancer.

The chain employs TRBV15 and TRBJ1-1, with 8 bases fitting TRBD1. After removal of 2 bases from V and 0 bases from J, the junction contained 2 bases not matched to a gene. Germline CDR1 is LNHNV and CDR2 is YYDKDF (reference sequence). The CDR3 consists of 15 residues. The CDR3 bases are TGTGCCACCAGCAGACCGGGACAGGTGAACACTGAAGCTTTCTTT. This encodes CATSRPGQVNTEAFF.

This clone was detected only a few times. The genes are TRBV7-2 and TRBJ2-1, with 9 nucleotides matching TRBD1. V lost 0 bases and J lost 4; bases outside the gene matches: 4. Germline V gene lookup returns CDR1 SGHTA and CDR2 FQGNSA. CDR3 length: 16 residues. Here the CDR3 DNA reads TGTGCCAGCAGCTTAGCCGGGACAGGGAAATACAATGAGCAGTTCTTC. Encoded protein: CASSLAGTGKYNEQFF.

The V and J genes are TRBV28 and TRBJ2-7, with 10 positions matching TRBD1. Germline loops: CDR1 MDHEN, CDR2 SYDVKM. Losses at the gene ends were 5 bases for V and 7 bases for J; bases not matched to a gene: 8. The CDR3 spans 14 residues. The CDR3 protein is CASSPRDRGWEQYF. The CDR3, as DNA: TGTGCCAGCAGTCCTAGGGACAGGGGATGGGAGCAGTACTTC.

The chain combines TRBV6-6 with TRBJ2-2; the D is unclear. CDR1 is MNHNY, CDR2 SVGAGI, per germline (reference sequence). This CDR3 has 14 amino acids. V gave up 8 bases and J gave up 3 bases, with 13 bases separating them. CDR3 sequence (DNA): TGTGCCAGCTCCCCGAGGTTGGACACCGGGGAGCTGTTTTTT. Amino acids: CASSPRLDTGELFF.